This T cell receptor beta chain was identified during a study of blood T cell repertoires in COVID-19. Study-wide context: Both acute and convalescent COVID-19 samples were obtained from the United States, Italy and Spain. The analysed material was cDNA or gDNA that came from T cells, B-cell-depleted T cells, or PBMCs.

The ends were cut back, 4 bases at V and 7 bases at J, with 17 bases in the middle. Germline V gene data show CDR1 as SGDLS and CDR2 as YYNGEE. This CDR3 region has 14 residues. Study processing details: By means of reference gene primer amplification, nucleated cell counts were estimated. The method was immunoSEQ multiplex PCR; TCRdb's version includes in-frame clones alone and lacks a portion of them. That table supplies the V and J calls and clone size; D and trimming were determined from the DNA. The data contain over 120,000 clones, about 87% of them singletons. V and J are TRBV9 and TRBJ1-2, with a weak D call TRBD1 (6 bases). This clonotype was sampled from a man aged 45 to 65 who had recovered from COVID-19. Sequenced input: peripheral blood. The CDR3 sequence is CASSPRMGAVGYTF. The CDR3 bases are TGTGCCAGCAGCCCCCGGATGGGGGCGGTTGGCTACACCTTC.